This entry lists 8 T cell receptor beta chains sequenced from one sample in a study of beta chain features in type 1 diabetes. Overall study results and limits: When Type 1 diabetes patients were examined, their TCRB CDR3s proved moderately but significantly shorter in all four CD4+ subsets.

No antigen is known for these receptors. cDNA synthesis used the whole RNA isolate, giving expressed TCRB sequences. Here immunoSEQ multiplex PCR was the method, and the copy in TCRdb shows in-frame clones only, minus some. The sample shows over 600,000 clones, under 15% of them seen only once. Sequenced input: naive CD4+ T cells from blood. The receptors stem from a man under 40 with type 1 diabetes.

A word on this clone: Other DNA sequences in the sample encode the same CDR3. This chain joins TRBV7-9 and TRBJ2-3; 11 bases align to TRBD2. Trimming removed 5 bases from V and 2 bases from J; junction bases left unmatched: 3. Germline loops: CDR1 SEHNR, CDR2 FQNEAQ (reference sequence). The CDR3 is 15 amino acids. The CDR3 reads CASSSSGGATDTQYF. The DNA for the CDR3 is TGTGCCAGCAGCAGTAGCGGGGGGGCCACAGATACGCAGTATTTT.

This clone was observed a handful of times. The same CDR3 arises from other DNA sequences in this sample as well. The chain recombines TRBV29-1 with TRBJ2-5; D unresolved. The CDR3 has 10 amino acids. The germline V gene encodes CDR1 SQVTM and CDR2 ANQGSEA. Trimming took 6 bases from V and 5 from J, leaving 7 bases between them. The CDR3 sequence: CSVGQETQYF. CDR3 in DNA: TGCAGCGTCGGTCAGGAGACCCAGTACTTC.

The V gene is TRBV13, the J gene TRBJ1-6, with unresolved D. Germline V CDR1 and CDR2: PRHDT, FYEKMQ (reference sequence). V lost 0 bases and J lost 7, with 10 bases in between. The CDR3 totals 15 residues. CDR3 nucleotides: TGTGCCAGCAGCTTAGGAGCCCTTCTGAATTCACCCCTCCACTTT. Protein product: CASSLGALLNSPLHF.

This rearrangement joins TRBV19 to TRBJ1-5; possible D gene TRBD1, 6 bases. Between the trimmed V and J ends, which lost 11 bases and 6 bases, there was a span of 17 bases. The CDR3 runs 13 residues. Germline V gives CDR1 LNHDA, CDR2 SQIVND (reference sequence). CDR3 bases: TGTGCCTCATGGGGGCATAGACTTCAGCCCCAGCATTTT. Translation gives CASWGHRLQPQHF.

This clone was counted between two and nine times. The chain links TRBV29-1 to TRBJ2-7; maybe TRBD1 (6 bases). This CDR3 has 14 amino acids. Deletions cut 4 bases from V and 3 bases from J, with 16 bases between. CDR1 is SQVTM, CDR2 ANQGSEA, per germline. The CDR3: CSVGLGQRFYEQYF. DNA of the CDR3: TGCAGCGTTGGCCTAGGACAGAGATTCTACGAGCAGTACTTC.

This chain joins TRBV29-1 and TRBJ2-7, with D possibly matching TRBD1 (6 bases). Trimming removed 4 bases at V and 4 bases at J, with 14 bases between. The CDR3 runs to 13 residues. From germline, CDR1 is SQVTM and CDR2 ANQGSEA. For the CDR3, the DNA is TGCAGCGTTGTCTGGGACACCAGATACGAGCAGTACTTC. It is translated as CSVVWDTRYEQYF.

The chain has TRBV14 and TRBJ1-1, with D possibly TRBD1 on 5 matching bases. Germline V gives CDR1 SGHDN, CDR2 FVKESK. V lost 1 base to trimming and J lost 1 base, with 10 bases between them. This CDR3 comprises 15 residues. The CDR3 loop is CASSQVRQTNTEAFF. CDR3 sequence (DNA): TGTGCCAGCAGCCAAGTAAGACAGACGAACACTGAAGCTTTCTTT.

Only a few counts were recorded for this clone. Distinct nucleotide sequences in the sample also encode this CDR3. The CDR3 sequence is CASSLGLKETQYF. In DNA, the CDR3 is TGTGCCAGCAGCCTCGGACTTAAAGAGACCCAGTACTTC. V usage is TRBV4-2 and J usage is TRBJ2-5; D perhaps matches TRBD2 (5 bases). This CDR3 contains 13 residues. The germline V gene encodes CDR1 LGHNA and CDR2 YNFKEQ. The V end was cut by 4 bases, the J end by 3 bases, with 9 bases between.